One TCR beta chain is described in this entry. These data belong to a study of blood T cell repertoires in COVID-19. Across the study: PBMCs, B-cell-depleted T cells, or T cells provided the cDNA or gDNA that made up the material.

The CDR3 contains 15 residues. Germline V CDR1 and CDR2: KGHDR, SFDVKD. After removal of 3 bases from V and 7 bases from J, the junction contained 7 bases not matched to a gene. Profiled with immunoSEQ multiplex PCR; TCRdb holds only in-frame clones, not every one. The table lists 150,000 to 200,000 clones, around 80% of them singletons, with about 3% in the top ten. The clonotype was recovered from a woman at least 80 years old with active or convalescent COVID-19. The sequencing sample was made of peripheral blood. The chain has TRBV24-1 and TRBJ2-1, with 8 bases matching TRBD2. CDR3: CATSDAGGGDNEQFF. CDR3 coding DNA: TGTGCCACCAGTGATGCCGGGGGGGGTGATAATGAGCAGTTCTTC.